This record covers a single TCR beta chain. Antigen specificity is unknown. Each library that profiled naive CD8 cells came from roughly 20,000 to 1,000,000 sorted cells with 10%, 30% or 50% RNA. Naive CD8 T cells were FACS-sorted by CD8+CD4-CCR7+CD45RA+ markers. This specimen comes from a study of molecular identifiers for immune sequencing clone quantification. Study-wide results and caveats: In CMV-specific effectors, clones above 20 copies held over 98% of molecules; naive, under 1%.

One entry per CDR3 protein results from TCRdb running MiXCR on the PCR reads. The table shows over 600,000 distinct CDR3 sequences, with 15% to 20% occurring only once. Germline V gene data show CDR1 as SGHRS and CDR2 as YFSETQ. The CDR3 spans 17 residues. Losses at the gene ends were 3 bases for V and 3 bases for J; bases not matched to a gene: 13. The chain combines TRBV5-1 with TRBJ1-1; 8 nucleotides line up with TRBD1. This sequence was found in a human donor in good health. Some libraries in this study had Jurkat cell RNA spiked in. Material: naive CD8+ T cells from blood, with Jurkat cell RNA spiked in. Described subset: FACS-sorted CD8+CD4-CCR7+CD45RA+ naive T cells. The CDR3 sequence is CASSSPQGAELYTEAFF. CDR3 DNA: TGCGCCAGCAGCTCACCTCAGGGGGCGGAACTTTACACTGAAGCTTTCTTT.